One sample yielded the 9 T cell receptor beta chains listed below, sequenced in a study of T cell repertoires in cytomegalovirus infection. Using its own MiXCR run on the reads, TCRdb lists one record per CDR3 protein. Of roughly 990,000 distinct CDR3 sequences listed, approximately 31% are singletons. These receptors' targets are unknown. The sample here was cultured CD8+ T cells from PBMCs, taken from culture after CMV antigen stimulation. These TCRs come from a human donor in good health (CMV status not recorded). Some clones in this sample may be carry-over from other donors' samples.

This clonotype came up many times. The chain is built from TRBV7-2 and TRBJ1-4, with 8 positions matching TRBD1. The CDR3 contains 15 residues. Germline V gives CDR1 SGHTA, CDR2 FQGNSA. V lost 5 bases to trimming and J lost 0 bases; unmatched junction nucleotides: 2. In DNA, the CDR3 is TGTGCCAGCAGCCCACAGGGGGCAACTAATGAAAAACTGTTTTTT. Translating it yields CASSPQGATNEKLFF.

This clonotype turned up a few times. This chain uses TRBV4-3 with TRBJ2-3, with D tentatively TRBD1 or TRBD2 (6 bases each). The ends were cut back, 0 bases at V and 2 bases at J, with 9 bases in the middle. The CDR3 has 15 residues. Germline CDR1 and CDR2: LGHNA and YSLEER. CDR3 DNA sequence: TGCGCCAGCAGCCAAGATGGGGGGCACACAGATACGCAGTATTTT. This codes for CASSQDGGHTDTQYF.

This chain connects TRBV27 to TRBJ2-1; D unclear. CDR3 length: 15 residues. V lost 3 bases, J lost 0 bases, and 9 bases lay in between. Germline V gene data show CDR1 as MNHEY and CDR2 as SMNVEV (reference sequence). The CDR3 loop reads CASSFVISSYNEQFF. In nucleotides, the CDR3 is TGTGCCAGCAGTTTCGTAATCAGCTCCTACAATGAGCAGTTCTTC.

The table lists this clonotype with a few counts. The chain is built from TRBV4-1 and TRBJ1-4; perhaps TRBD1 as D (6 bases). CDR3 length equals 16 residues. Germline CDR1 is MGHRA and CDR2 is YSYEKL. V was cut by 0 bases and J by 6 bases, with 14 bases left in between. CDR3 nucleotides: TGCGCCAGCAGCCAAGAACAGGGCAGTAACGATGAAAAACTGTTTTTT. This encodes CASSQEQGSNDEKLFF.

This clonotype was seen more than once but under ten times. The CDR3 nucleotides read TGTGCCAGCAGTTACTTGGACAGGGGTACTGAAGCTTTCTTT. It is translated as CASSYLDRGTEAFF. V and J are TRBV6-5 and TRBJ1-1, with 9 nucleotides matching TRBD1. J was trimmed by 5 bases and V by 1 base; bases with no gene match: 2. This CDR3 is built from 14 residues. The V gene's germline CDR1 is MNHEY and CDR2 SVGAGI.

V gene TRBV5-1 combines with J gene TRBJ2-1; D is unresolved. V lost 3 bases, J lost 0 bases, and 25 bases lay in between. Germline assignment: CDR1 SGHRS and CDR2 YFSETQ. This CDR3 has 20 residues. CDR3 region: CASSSYRQRGSLSSYNEQFF. Written as DNA, the CDR3 is TGCGCCAGCAGCTCGTATCGGCAAAGAGGCAGCCTTAGCTCCTACAATGAGCAGTTCTTC. The full variable domain, with the rest looked up from reference TRBV5-1 and TRBJ2-1, is KAGVTQTPRYLIKTRGQQVTLSCSPISGHRSVSWYQQTPGQGLQFLFEYFSETQRNKGNFPGRFSGRQFSNSRSEMNVSTLELGDSALYLCASSSYRQRGSLSSYNEQFFGPGTRLTVL.

This clonotype has at least ten counts. J is TRBJ2-7 and V is TRBV7-8, with 8 positions matching TRBD1. Germline CDR1 reads SGHVS; CDR2 reads FQNEAQ. V shed 5 bases, J shed 1 base, and the junction held 10 bases outside the gene matches. The CDR3 is made up of 16 amino acids. CDR3 residues: CASSHQDDRGSYEQYV. The CDR3 coding sequence is TGTGCCAGCAGCCACCAGGACGACAGGGGTTCCTACGAGCAGTACGTC.

The rearrangement links TRBV15 to TRBJ1-1; possible D gene TRBD1, 5 bases. CDR1 and CDR2 (germline): LNHNV, YYDKDF (reference sequence). The CDR3 has 14 residues. V was cut by 5 bases and J by 5 bases, with 15 bases left in between. CDR3 amino acids: CATSQGRGNTEAFF. The CDR3 nucleotides are TGTGCCACCAGCCAGGGACGGGGGAATACTGAAGCTTTCTTT.

The rearrangement uses TRBV9 and TRBJ2-2, with 8 bases aligning to TRBD1. The CDR3 contains 16 residues. After removal of 3 bases from V and 6 bases from J, the junction contained 10 bases not matched to a gene. CDR1 SGDLS and CDR2 YYNGEE come from the germline V gene. Here the CDR3 reads CASSAGTGGTAGELFF. In nucleotides, the CDR3 is TGTGCCAGCAGCGCAGGGACAGGTGGAACGGCCGGGGAGCTGTTTTTT.